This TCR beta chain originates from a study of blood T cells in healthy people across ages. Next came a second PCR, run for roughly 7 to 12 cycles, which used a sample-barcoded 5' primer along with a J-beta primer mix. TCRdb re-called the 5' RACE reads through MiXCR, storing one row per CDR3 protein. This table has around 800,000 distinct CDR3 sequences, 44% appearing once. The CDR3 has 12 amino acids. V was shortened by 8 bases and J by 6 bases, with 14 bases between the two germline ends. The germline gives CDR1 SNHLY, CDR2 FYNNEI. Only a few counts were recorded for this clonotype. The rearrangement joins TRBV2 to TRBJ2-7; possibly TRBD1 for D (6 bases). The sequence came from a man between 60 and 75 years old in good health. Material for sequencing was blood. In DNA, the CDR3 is TGTGCCAGCCACCTCACAGGGACCGAGCAGTACTTC. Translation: CASHLTGTEQYF.